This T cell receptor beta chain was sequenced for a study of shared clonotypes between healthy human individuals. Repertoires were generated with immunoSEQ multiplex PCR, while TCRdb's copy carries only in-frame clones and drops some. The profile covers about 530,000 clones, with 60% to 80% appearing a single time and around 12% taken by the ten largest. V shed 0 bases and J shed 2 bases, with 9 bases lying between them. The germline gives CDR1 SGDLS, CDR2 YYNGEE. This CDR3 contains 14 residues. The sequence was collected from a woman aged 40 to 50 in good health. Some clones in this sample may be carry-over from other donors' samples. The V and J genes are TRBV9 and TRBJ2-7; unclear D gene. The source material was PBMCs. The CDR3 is CASSVGTIAYEQYF. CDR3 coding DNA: TGTGCCAGCAGCGTAGGCACTATAGCCTACGAGCAGTACTTC.